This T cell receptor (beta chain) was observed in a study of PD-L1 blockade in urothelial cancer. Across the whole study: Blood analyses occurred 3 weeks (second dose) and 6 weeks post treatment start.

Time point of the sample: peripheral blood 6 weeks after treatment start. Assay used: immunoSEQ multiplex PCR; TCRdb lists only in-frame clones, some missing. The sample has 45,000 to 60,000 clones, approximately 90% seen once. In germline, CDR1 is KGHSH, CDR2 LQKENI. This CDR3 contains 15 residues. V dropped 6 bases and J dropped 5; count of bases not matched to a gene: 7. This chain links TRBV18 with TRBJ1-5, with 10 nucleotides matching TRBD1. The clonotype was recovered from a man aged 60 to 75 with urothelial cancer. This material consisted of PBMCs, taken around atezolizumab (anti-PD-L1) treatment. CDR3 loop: CASSPLTGGHQPQHF. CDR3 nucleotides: TGTGCCAGCTCGCCCTTGACAGGGGGCCATCAGCCCCAGCATTTT.